The T cell receptor (beta chain) described here comes from a study of blood T cells in healthy people across ages. Overall study results and limits: Samples with more naive T cells showed higher observed beta diversity.

CDR1 is LGHNA and CDR2 is YSLEER in the germline V gene. The trim removed 0 bases at V and 5 bases at J, leaving 7 bases unmatched. The CDR3 runs 18 residues. There were at least 5 micrograms of total RNA extracted from every sample. In regard to this clonotype: Its cognate antigen is unknown.

A second PCR, run for 7 to 11 cycles, used a sample-barcoded 5' primer plus a J-beta primer mix. Every cDNA molecule carried a tag from a template-switch adaptor bearing 12 random nucleotides. Sequencing of every sample gave 2.5 million or more CDR3-containing paired-end reads. TCRdb re-called the 5' RACE reads through MiXCR, storing one row per CDR3 protein. The repertoire includes about 1.1 million distinct CDR3 sequences, 35% to 45% of them detected once, and 10% to 15% sits in the top ten. Material: blood. The clonotype originates from a man aged 18 to 35 in good health. The chain carries TRBV4-3 and TRBJ2-1; TRBD2 agrees at 13 bases. The CDR3 sequence is CASSQEIGLAGEHNEQFF. DNA for the CDR3: TGCGCCAGCAGCCAAGAGATCGGACTAGCGGGGGAGCACAATGAGCAGTTCTTC.